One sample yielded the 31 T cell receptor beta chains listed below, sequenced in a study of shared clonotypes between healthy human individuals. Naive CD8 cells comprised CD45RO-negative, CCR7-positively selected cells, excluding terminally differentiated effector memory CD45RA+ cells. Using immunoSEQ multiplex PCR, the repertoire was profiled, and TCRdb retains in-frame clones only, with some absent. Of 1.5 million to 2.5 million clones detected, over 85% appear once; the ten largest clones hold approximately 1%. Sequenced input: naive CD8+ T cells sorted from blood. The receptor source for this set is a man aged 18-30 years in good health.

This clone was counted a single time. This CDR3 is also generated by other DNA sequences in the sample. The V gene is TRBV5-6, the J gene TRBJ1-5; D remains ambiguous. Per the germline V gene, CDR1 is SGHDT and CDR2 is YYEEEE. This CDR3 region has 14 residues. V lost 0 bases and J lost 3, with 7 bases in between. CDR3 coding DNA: TGTGCCAGCAGCTTGGCGGGTAACAATCAGCCCCAGCATTTT. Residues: CASSLAGNNQPQHF.

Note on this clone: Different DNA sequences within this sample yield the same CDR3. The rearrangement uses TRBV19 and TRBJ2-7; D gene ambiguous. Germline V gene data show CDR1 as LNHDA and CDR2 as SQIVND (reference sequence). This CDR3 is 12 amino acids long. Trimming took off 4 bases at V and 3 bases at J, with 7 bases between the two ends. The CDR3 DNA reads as TGTGCCAGTAGTAGAGATAGCTACGAGCAGTACTTC. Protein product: CASSRDSYEQYF.

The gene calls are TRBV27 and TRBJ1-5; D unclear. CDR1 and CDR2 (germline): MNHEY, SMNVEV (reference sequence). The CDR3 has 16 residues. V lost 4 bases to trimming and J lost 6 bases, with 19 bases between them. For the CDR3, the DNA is TGTGCCAGCAGTTCCGAACCTGACGGCTCCGGTCAGCCCCAGCATTTT. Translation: CASSSEPDGSGQPQHF.

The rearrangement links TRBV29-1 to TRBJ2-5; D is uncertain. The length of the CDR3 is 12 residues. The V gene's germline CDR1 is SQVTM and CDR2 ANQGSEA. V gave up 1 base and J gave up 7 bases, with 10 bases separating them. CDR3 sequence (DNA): TGCAGCGTTGAAGGGTTGTGGGGGACCCAGTACTTC. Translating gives CSVEGLWGTQYF.

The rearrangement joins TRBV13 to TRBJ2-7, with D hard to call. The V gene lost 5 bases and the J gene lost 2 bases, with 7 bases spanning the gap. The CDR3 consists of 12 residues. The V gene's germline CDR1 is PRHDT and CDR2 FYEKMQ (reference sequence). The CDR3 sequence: CASSTRPYEQYF. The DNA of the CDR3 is TGTGCCAGCAGCACAAGACCCTACGAGCAGTACTTC.

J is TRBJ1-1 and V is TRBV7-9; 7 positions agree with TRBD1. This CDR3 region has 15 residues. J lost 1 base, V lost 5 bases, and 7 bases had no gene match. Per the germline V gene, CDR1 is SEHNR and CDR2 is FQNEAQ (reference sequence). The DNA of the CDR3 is TGTGCCAGCAGCAGCTCCGGGGACAGGAACACTGAAGCTTTCTTT. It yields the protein CASSSSGDRNTEAFF.

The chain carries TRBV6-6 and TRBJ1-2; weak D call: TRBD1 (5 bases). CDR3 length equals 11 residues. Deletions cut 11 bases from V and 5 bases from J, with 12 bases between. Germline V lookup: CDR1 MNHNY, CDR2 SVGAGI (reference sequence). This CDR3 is CAGVGGYGYTF. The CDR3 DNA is TGTGCCGGGGTTGGGGGGTATGGCTACACCTTC.

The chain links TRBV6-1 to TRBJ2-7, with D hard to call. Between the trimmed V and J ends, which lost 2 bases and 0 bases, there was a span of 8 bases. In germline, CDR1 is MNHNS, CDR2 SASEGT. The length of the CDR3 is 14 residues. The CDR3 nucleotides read TGTGCCAGCAGTGAAACGACCCTCTCCTACGAGCAGTACTTC. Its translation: CASSETTLSYEQYF.

In DNA form, the CDR3 reads TGCGCCAGCAGCTTAACTCAGGGATCGGTGAACACTGAAGCTTTCTTT. Its protein is CASSLTQGSVNTEAFF. The chain employs TRBV5-1 and TRBJ1-1, with D perhaps matching TRBD1 (5 bases). V shed 2 bases and J shed 0 bases, with 14 bases lying between them. This CDR3 is built from 16 residues. Germline V lookup: CDR1 SGHRS, CDR2 YFSETQ.

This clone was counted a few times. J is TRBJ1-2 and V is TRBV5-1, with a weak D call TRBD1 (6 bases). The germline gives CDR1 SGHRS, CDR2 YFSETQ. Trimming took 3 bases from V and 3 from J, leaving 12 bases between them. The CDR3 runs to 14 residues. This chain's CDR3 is CASSWTEPHYGYTF. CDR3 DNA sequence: TGCGCCAGCAGCTGGACAGAACCCCACTATGGCTACACCTTC.

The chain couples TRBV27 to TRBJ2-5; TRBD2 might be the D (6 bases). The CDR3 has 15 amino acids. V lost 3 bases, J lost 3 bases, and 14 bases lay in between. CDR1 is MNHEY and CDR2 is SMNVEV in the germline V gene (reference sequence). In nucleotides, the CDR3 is TGTGCCAGCAGTTTGGGGGGTCCTTCCGAAGAGACCCAGTACTTC. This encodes CASSLGGPSEETQYF.

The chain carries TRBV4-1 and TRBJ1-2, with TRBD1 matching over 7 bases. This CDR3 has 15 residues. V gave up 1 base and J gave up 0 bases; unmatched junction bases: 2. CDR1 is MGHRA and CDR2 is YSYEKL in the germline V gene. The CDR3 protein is CASSQAGQPNYGYTF. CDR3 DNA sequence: TGCGCCAGCAGCCAAGCGGGACAGCCTAACTATGGCTACACCTTC.

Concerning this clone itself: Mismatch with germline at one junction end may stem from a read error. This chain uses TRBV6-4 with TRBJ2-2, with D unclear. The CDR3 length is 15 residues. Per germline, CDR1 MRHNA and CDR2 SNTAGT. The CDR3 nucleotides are TGTGCCAGCAGCGACTCCGGGCAGAACACCGGGGAGCTGTTTTTT. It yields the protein CASSDSGQNTGELFF.

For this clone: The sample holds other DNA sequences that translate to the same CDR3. Here the CDR3 DNA reads TGTGCCAGCAGCTTGAGGGCCTCCTACGAGCAGTACTTC. Protein: CASSLRASYEQYF. The V gene is TRBV13, the J gene TRBJ2-7; maybe TRBD2 (5 bases). Trimming shortened V by 3 bases and J by 0 bases, and 6 bases separated the two germline ends. Germline-derived CDR1 and CDR2 are PRHDT and FYEKMQ (reference sequence). This CDR3 comprises 13 residues.

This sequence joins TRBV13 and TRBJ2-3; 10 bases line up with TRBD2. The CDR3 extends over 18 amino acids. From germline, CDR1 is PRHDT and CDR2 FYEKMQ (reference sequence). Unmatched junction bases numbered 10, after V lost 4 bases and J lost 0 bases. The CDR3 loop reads CASSSYKGTSASTDTQYF. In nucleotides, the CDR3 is TGTGCCAGCAGCTCATACAAAGGGACTAGCGCGAGCACAGATACGCAGTATTTT.

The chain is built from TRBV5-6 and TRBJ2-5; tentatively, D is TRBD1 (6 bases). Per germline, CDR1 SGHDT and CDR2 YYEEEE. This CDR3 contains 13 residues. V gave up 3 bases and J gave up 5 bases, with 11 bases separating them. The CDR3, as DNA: TGTGCCAGCAGCTCACAGGGTTGGGAGACCCAGTACTTC. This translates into CASSSQGWETQYF.

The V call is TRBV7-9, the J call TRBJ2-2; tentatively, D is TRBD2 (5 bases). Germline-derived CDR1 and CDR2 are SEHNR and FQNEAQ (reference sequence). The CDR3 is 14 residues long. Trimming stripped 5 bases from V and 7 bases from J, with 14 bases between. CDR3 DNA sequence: TGTGCCAGCAGCCCCCAACGGGGTAACGGGGAGCTGTTTTTT. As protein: CASSPQRGNGELFF.

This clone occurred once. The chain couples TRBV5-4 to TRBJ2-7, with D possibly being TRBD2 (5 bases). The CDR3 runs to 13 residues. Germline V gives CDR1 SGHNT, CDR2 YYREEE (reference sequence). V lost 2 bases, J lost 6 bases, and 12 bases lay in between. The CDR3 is CASSLSRGSEQYF. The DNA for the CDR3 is TGTGCCAGCAGCTTATCCCGGGGTTCCGAGCAGTACTTC.

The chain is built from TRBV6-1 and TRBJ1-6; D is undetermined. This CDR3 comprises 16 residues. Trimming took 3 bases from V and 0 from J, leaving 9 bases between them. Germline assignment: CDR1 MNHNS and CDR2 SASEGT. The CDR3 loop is CASSDWTTSYNSPLHF. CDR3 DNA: TGTGCCAGCAGTGACTGGACCACCTCCTATAATTCACCCCTCCACTTT.

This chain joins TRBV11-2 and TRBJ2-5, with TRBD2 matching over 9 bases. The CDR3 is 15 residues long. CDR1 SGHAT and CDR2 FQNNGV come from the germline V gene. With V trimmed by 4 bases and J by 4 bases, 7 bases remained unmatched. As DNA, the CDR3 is TGTGCCAGCAGCTACTCTAGCGGGAAGGGAGAGACCCAGTACTTC. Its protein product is CASSYSSGKGETQYF.

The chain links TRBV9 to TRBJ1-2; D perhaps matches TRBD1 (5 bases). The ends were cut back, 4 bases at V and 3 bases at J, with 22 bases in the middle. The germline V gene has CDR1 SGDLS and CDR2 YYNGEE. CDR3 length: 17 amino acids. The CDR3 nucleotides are TGTGCCAGCAGCCTAAGTGGGGAGGGGCTAGGGGACTATGGCTACACCTTC. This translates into CASSLSGEGLGDYGYTF.

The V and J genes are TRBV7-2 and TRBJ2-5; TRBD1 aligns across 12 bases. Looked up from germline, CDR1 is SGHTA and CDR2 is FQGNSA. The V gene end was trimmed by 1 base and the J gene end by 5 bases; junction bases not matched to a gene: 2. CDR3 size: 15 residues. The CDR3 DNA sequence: TGTGCCAGCAGCTTAGTGGGGACAGGGGGCGAGACCCAGTACTTC. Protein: CASSLVGTGGETQYF.

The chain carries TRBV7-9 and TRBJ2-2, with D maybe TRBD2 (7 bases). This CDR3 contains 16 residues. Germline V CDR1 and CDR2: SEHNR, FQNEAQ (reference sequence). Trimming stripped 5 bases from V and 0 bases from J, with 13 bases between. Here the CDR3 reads CASSPSGGTNTGELFF. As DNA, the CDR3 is TGTGCCAGCAGCCCCTCGGGGGGCACGAACACCGGGGAGCTGTTTTTT.

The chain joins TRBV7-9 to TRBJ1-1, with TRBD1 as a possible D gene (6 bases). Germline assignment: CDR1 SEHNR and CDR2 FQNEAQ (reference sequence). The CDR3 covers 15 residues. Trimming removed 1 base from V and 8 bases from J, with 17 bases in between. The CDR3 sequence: CASSLGTAKRIEAFF. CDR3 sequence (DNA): TGTGCCAGCAGCTTAGGGACAGCTAAACGTATCGAAGCTTTCTTT.

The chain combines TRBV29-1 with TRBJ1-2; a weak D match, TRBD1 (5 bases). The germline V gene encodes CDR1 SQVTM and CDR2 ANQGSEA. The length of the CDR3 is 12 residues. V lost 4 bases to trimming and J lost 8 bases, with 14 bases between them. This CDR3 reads CSVGGDPGGYTF. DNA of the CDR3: TGCAGCGTTGGGGGGGACCCAGGGGGCTACACCTTC.

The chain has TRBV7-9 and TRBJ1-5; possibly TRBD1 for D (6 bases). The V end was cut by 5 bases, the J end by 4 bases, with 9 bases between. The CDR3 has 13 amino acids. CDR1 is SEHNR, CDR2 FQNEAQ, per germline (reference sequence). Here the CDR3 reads CASSPGQNQPQHF. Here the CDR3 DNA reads TGTGCCAGCAGCCCCGGACAGAATCAGCCCCAGCATTTT.

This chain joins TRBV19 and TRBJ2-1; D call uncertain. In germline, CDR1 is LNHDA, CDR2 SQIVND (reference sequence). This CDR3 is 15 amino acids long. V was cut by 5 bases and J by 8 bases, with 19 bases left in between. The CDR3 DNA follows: TGTGCCAGTAGTCTTTTTGCCAACCAGCCCCATGAGCAGTTCTTC. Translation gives CASSLFANQPHEQFF. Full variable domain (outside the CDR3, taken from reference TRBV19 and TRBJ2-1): DGGITQSPKYLFRKEGQNVTLSCEQNLNHDAMYWYRQDPGQGLRLIYYSQIVNDFQKGDIAEGYSVSREKKESFPLTVTSAQKNPTAFYLCASSLFANQPHEQFFGPGTRLTVL.

The CDR3 loop reads CASSQDWASGYQETQYF. The CDR3 bases are TGTGCCAGCAGCCAAGATTGGGCCTCAGGGTACCAAGAGACCCAGTACTTC. The gene calls are TRBV14 and TRBJ2-5; D is possibly TRBD1 (5 bases). The length of the CDR3 is 17 residues. CDR1 SGHDN and CDR2 FVKESK come from the germline V gene. V lost 0 bases and J 0 bases, leaving 14 bases between the germline ends.

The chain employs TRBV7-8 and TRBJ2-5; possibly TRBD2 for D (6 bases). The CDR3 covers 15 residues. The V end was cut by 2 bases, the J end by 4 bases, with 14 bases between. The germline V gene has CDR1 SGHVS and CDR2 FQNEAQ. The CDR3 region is CASSLWASASETQYF. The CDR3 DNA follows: TGTGCCAGCAGCTTATGGGCTAGCGCCTCAGAGACCCAGTACTTC. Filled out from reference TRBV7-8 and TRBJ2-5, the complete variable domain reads GAGVSQSPRYKVAKRGQDVALRCDPISGHVSLFWYQQALGQGPEFLTYFQNEAQLDKSGLPSDRFFAERPEGSVSTLKIQRTQQEDSAVYLCASSLWASASETQYFGPGTRLLVL.

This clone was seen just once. CDR3: CASSDGRFNQPQHF. CDR3 in DNA: TGTGCCAGCAGTGACGGGCGGTTTAATCAGCCCCAGCATTTT. V gene TRBV2 combines with J gene TRBJ1-5; the D is unclear. The CDR3 has 14 amino acids. Trimming stripped 3 bases from V and 4 bases from J, with 10 bases between. Germline lookup yields CDR1 SNHLY and CDR2 FYNNEI.

The CDR3 DNA is TGCAGCTCATGGACGGAAGATCTTTATGGCTACACCTTC. Translating it yields CSSWTEDLYGYTF. The V and J genes are TRBV29-1 and TRBJ1-2; D gene ambiguous. CDR3 size: 13 residues. Per the germline V gene, CDR1 is SQVTM and CDR2 is ANQGSEA. Deletions cut 8 bases from V and 5 bases from J, with 18 bases between.